These 16 T cell receptor beta chains were sequenced from one sample in a study of blood T cell repertoires in COVID-19. Clones were read by immunoSEQ multiplex PCR, and TCRdb kept only the in-frame ones, dropping some. Here the sample spans roughly 170,000 clones, approximately 87% being singletons. Sequencing was carried out using PBMCs or T cells enriched from blood (not recorded which). All receptors come from a woman between 50 and 59 years old who had recovered from COVID-19.

The genes are TRBV7-2 and TRBJ1-5; D remains ambiguous. CDR1 is SGHTA and CDR2 is FQGNSA in the germline V gene. The CDR3 is 13 residues long. The V and J ends lost 4 bases and 6 bases respectively, with 10 bases between them. CDR3 nucleotide sequence: TGTGCCAGCAGCTCCCTTTTCGGTCAGCCCCAGCATTTT. This gives the protein CASSSLFGQPQHF.

The J gene is TRBJ2-7, the V gene TRBV2, with 8 positions matching TRBD2. Germline values: CDR1 SNHLY, CDR2 FYNNEI. V lost 4 bases, J lost 5 bases, and 16 bases stayed unmatched. The CDR3 totals 17 residues. The CDR3 loop reads CASSVDPAGVHRNEQYV. The CDR3 DNA sequence: TGTGCCAGCAGTGTGGATCCAGCGGGGGTCCATAGGAACGAGCAGTACGTC.

The chain has TRBV7-2 and TRBJ1-5, with 10 positions matching TRBD1. CDR1 SGHTA and CDR2 FQGNSA come from the germline V gene. The CDR3 spans 16 residues. V trimming: 1 base; J trimming: 3 bases; junction bases outside the gene matches: 3. The CDR3 protein is CASSLGGQGDNQPQHF. CDR3 nucleotides: TGTGCCAGCAGCTTAGGTGGACAGGGGGACAATCAGCCCCAGCATTTT.

CDR3 nucleotide sequence: TGTGCCAGCTCACAGCAGGCCTCCCTCTACGAGCAGTACGTC. The encoded protein is CASSQQASLYEQYV. The chain is built from TRBV18 and TRBJ2-7; D is ambiguous. Germline loops: CDR1 KGHSH, CDR2 LQKENI. V lost 4 bases and J lost 3, with 13 bases in between. The length of the CDR3 is 14 residues.

The chain couples TRBV11-3 to TRBJ1-1; D possibly corresponds to TRBD1 (5 bases). Per germline, CDR1 SGHNT and CDR2 YENEEA. Trimming pared 1 base from V and 3 bases from J, leaving 9 bases between. This CDR3 has 14 residues. The CDR3 nucleotides read TGTGCCAGCAGCTTAGGGGGCAGTTACACTGAAGCTTTCTTT. It is translated as CASSLGGSYTEAFF.

CDR3 region: CASSLDLAGQETQYF. The CDR3, as DNA: TGTGCCAGCAGTCTGGATCTAGCGGGGCAAGAGACCCAGTACTTC. The chain joins TRBV27 to TRBJ2-5, with TRBD2 matching 9 bases. Trimming at V came to 5 bases and at J to 2 bases, leaving 6 bases not matched to a gene. CDR3 length: 15 residues. The germline V gene encodes CDR1 MNHEY and CDR2 SMNVEV (reference sequence).

The chain uses TRBV28 and TRBJ2-7, with a possible D match to TRBD1 (5 bases). The CDR3 has 12 amino acids. Germline V gene lookup returns CDR1 MDHEN and CDR2 SYDVKM. V gave up 3 bases and J gave up 4 bases, with 7 bases separating them. The DNA of the CDR3 is TGTGCCAGCAGTTTCCAGGGATACGAGCAGTACGTC. This translates into CASSFQGYEQYV.

V is TRBV6-5 and J is TRBJ2-7; TRBD1 agrees at 9 bases. This CDR3 is 15 amino acids long. Germline CDR1 reads MNHEY; CDR2 reads SVGAGI. The junction had 7 bases not matched to a gene; V was cut back by 4 bases and J by 3 bases. The CDR3 bases are TGTGCCAGCAGTTCGCCGGGACAGGGCTACTACGAGCAGTACGTC. Protein: CASSSPGQGYYEQYV.

In its sample, this clone was seen a few times. The V and J genes are TRBV18 and TRBJ1-1, with 7 bases fitting TRBD1. Germline V gives CDR1 KGHSH, CDR2 LQKENI. The V and J ends lost 4 bases and 1 base, in that order; junction bases with no gene match: 6. The CDR3 sequence is 15 residues long. The CDR3 here is CASSLGQSGNTEAFF. CDR3 nucleotide sequence: TGTGCCAGCTCACTGGGACAGAGTGGGAACACTGAAGCTTTCTTT.

The gene calls are TRBV6-2 or TRBV6-3 and TRBJ2-2, with D maybe TRBD2 (6 bases). This CDR3 is built from 15 residues. The ends were cut back, 2 bases at V and 4 bases at J, with 11 bases in the middle. Germline CDR1 and CDR2: MNHEY and SVGEGT. In DNA, the CDR3 is TGTGCCAGCAGTTACCCCAGACTAGGCACCGGGGAGCTGTTTTTT. Amino acids: CASSYPRLGTGELFF.

The V call is TRBV7-9, the J call TRBJ1-1; D is uncertain. Germline V gives CDR1 SEHNR, CDR2 FQNEAQ (reference sequence). The CDR3 has 14 residues. The germline V and J ends were trimmed by 6 bases and 2 bases, with 13 bases remaining between them. CDR3 loop: CASSHSGGNTEAFF. The CDR3, as DNA: TGTGCCAGCAGTCACTCGGGTGGTAACACTGAAGCTTTCTTT.

The J gene is TRBJ2-7, the V gene TRBV18, with a weak D call TRBD1 (5 bases). The CDR3 covers 14 residues. The germline V and J ends were trimmed by 3 bases and 1 base, with 10 bases remaining between them. CDR1 is KGHSH and CDR2 is LQKENI in the germline V gene. CDR3 residues: CASSPGAGSYEQYV. DNA of the CDR3: TGTGCCAGCTCACCGGGCGCAGGGTCCTACGAGCAGTACGTC.

The V gene is TRBV19, the J gene TRBJ1-5, with D possibly TRBD1 on 5 matching bases. V lost 1 base and J lost 3, with 10 bases in between. Germline V gives CDR1 LNHDA, CDR2 SQIVND (reference sequence). The CDR3 totals 15 residues. The CDR3 DNA follows: TGTGCCAGTAGTATAGGACGACAGCACAATCAGCCCCAGCATTTT. Residues: CASSIGRQHNQPQHF.

This rearrangement joins TRBV7-3 to TRBJ1-3; D is undetermined. V was cut by 6 bases and J by 4 bases, with 10 bases left in between. The CDR3 totals 13 residues. Per the germline V gene, CDR1 is SGHTA and CDR2 is FQGTGA. CDR3 in DNA: TGTGCCAGCAGTCAGTCACCCGGAAACACCATATATTTT. Protein: CASSQSPGNTIYF.

This chain uses TRBV5-4 with TRBJ2-2; 7 positions match TRBD1. Germline values: CDR1 SGHNT, CDR2 YYREEE (reference sequence). Losses at the gene ends were 4 bases for V and 6 bases for J; bases not matched to a gene: 6. The length of the CDR3 is 14 residues. Written as DNA, the CDR3 is TGTGCCAGCAGCATAAGACAGGGACCCGGGGAGCTGTTTTTT. Translation: CASSIRQGPGELFF.

The V and J genes are TRBV7-2 and TRBJ2-3, with 10 bases lining up with TRBD2. From germline, CDR1 is SGHTA and CDR2 FQGNSA. Trimming at V came to 4 bases and at J to 1 base, leaving 8 bases not matched to a gene. This CDR3 has 17 amino acids. CDR3 protein: CASSSTLLAGRTDTQYF. DNA for the CDR3: TGTGCCAGCAGCTCGACCCTACTAGCGGGGCGCACAGATACGCAGTATTTT.